This TCR beta chain is from a study of cytomegalovirus exposure and HLA in healthy donors. V lost 1 base, J lost 3 bases, and 2 bases stayed unmatched. CDR1 is GTSNPN, CDR2 SVGIG, per germline (reference sequence). The CDR3 totals 14 residues. Primers for the PCR totalled 60 Vbeta and 13 Jbeta. Only in-frame clones appear in the TCRdb table, and some are missing; sequencing was by immunoSEQ multiplex PCR. Reported are approximately 50,000 clones; the ten largest clones contain about 6%. V usage is TRBV30 and J usage is TRBJ1-4; 7 positions agree with TRBD1. The source material was PBMCs. This sequence originates from a male donor in good health and CMV-seropositive. The CDR3 spells CAWSDRGPNEKLFF. CDR3 nucleotide sequence: TGTGCCTGGAGTGACAGGGGACCTAATGAAAAACTGTTTTTT.